Included here is one TCR beta chain sequence, with context. Its antigen is not identified. TCRdb called the RACE reads again in MiXCR, with one record for every CDR3 protein. The sample lists 300,000 to 400,000 distinct CDR3 sequences, less than 6.5% seen once, with 2.5% to 3% in the top ten. Germline V gene data show CDR1 as KGHSY and CDR2 as FQNENV. This CDR3 has 15 amino acids. Trimming took 0 bases from V and 3 from J, leaving 12 bases between them. The entry originates in a study of human T cells and chemical hapten exposure. Overall study: Across its approximately 25 weeks, the study gave patients weekly diphenylcyclopropenone doses to the scalp. The patch tests put 0.01% DPC on the skin of the upper back and were read 6 days later.

General observations from the study: Sensitization with DPC brought no change to TCRs above 1 in 1000 in frequency. Expanded TCR sets contained significantly more large CDR3 similarity clusters than controls.

Specified time point: pre-sensitization, week 0. The treatment denotes: therapeutic diphenylcyclopropenone sensitization with weekly scalp DPC. This receptor was identified in a woman in her forties or fifties with alopecia areata. Some clones in this sample may be carry-over from other donors' samples. The chain couples TRBV16 to TRBJ2-7; TRBD2 might be the D (5 bases). Specimen: whole blood, collected in connection with sensitization to the hapten diphenylcyclopropenone (DPC). CDR3 region: CASSQSGEAGYEQYF. Here the CDR3 DNA reads TGTGCCAGCAGCCAATCGGGCGAGGCGGGCTACGAGCAGTACTTC. The full variable domain, with the rest looked up from reference TRBV16 and TRBJ2-7, is GEEVAQTPKHLVRGEGQKAKLYCAPIKGHSYVFWYQQVLKNEFKFLISFQNENVFDETGMPKERFSAKCLPNSPCSLEIQATKLEDSAVYFCASSQSGEAGYEQYFGPGTRLTVT.